This T cell receptor (beta chain) was found in a study of T cells after yellow fever vaccination. Study information: CD3, CD45RA, CCR7 and CD95 sorting yielded EM, EMRA, CM and Tscm memory subsets.

Findings of the study overall: Abundant clonotypes (contaminants from the bulk population) could be present in FACS-sorted repertoires. Post-booster samples contained most primary-vaccination clones (approximately 96% CD4, about 90% CD8).

CDR3 size: 12 residues. V dropped 8 bases and J dropped 2 bases, with 6 bases sitting between them. Note on this clonotype: Given a much more abundant clone one base away, this may be a read error.

5'RACE template switching produced TCR cDNA carrying a universal primer site and UMIs. Using its own MiXCR run on the 5' RACE reads, TCRdb lists one record per CDR3 protein. Among 20,000 to 25,000 distinct CDR3 sequences listed, 5.2% were seen once. This chain links TRBV12-3 or TRBV12-4 with TRBJ2-2; D uncertain. The receptor comes from a man between 18 and 35 years old who received the YFV17D yellow fever vaccine. This material consisted of PBMCs, either bulk or a sorted T-cell subset (CD4+, CD8+, memory, or dextramer-sorted; not recorded which), taken more than 35 days after the first yellow fever vaccination. The CDR3, as DNA: TGTGCCAGCGCCCCCAACACCGGGGAGCTGTTTTTT. As protein: CASAPNTGELFF.